These 21 T cell receptor beta chains came from one sample sequenced in a study of T cells in localized non-small cell lung cancer. Libraries were prepared by immunoSEQ multiplex PCR; TCRdb keeps only in-frame clonotypes and omits some of them. Among tens of thousands of clones listed, roughly 82% were seen once. The specimen was peripheral blood, collected before any cancer treatment. Receptors originate from a male donor aged 60 or over with stage III squamous cell lung carcinoma.

The chain combines TRBV4-1 with TRBJ1-2; TRBD1 matches 8 bases. V lost 0 bases, J lost 1 base, and 10 bases stayed unmatched. The CDR3 extends over 18 amino acids. Germline CDR1 and CDR2: MGHRA and YSYEKL. The CDR3 reads CASSQDRGTGPDNYGYTF. The CDR3 DNA follows: TGCGCCAGCAGCCAAGATCGCGGGACAGGACCTGATAACTATGGCTACACCTTC.

The chain recombines TRBV7-9 with TRBJ1-3; D is possibly TRBD1 (5 bases). V was clipped by 6 bases and J by 8 bases, with 32 bases between them. This CDR3 region has 19 residues. Germline values: CDR1 SEHNR, CDR2 FQNEAQ (reference sequence). The CDR3 is CASSFTSSPGPWFGDTIYF. The CDR3 DNA reads as TGTGCCAGCAGTTTCACCTCGTCTCCGGGACCATGGTTCGGAGACACCATATATTTT.

The chain recombines TRBV29-1 with TRBJ1-1; D might be TRBD1 (5 bases). The CDR3 covers 13 residues. Per the germline V gene, CDR1 is SQVTM and CDR2 is ANQGSEA. Trimming took off 7 bases at V and 1 base at J, with 13 bases between the two ends. CDR3 loop: CSATVGGNTEAFF. CDR3 nucleotide sequence: TGCAGCGCCACGGTCGGGGGGAACACTGAAGCTTTCTTT.

The chain joins TRBV6-1 to TRBJ1-2, with no clear D. Germline loops: CDR1 MNHNS, CDR2 SASEGT. Trimming left V 2 bases short and J 4 bases short, with 23 bases between. The CDR3 extends over 18 amino acids. The CDR3, as DNA: TGTGCCAGCAGTGAAAAGGTGGTGACCGGGGTGGGGATCTATGGCTACACCTTC. It encodes CASSEKVVTGVGIYGYTF.

V usage is TRBV5-6 and J usage is TRBJ1-6; D is unclear. There are 14 residues in the CDR3. V dropped 1 base and J dropped 6 bases, with 8 bases sitting between them. CDR1 and CDR2 (germline): SGHDT, YYEEEE. CDR3 DNA: TGTGCCAGCAGCTTGTCGCGGATTAATTCACCCCTCCACTTT. Amino acids: CASSLSRINSPLHF.

V usage is TRBV6-1 and J usage is TRBJ1-2, with 10 bases lining up with TRBD1. Germline-derived CDR1 and CDR2 are MNHNS and SASEGT. With 5 bases clipped from V and 3 bases from J, the junction kept 3 bases outside the gene matches. This CDR3 region has 14 residues. The CDR3 sequence is CASSLGQGYYGYTF. DNA for the CDR3: TGTGCCAGCAGTTTGGGACAGGGGTACTATGGCTACACCTTC.

The chain carries TRBV2 and TRBJ2-5, with D perhaps given as TRBD1 or TRBD2 (6 bases each). The CDR3 has 16 amino acids. V lost 7 bases to trimming and J lost 5 bases, with 23 bases between them. The germline V gene has CDR1 SNHLY and CDR2 FYNNEI. Here the CDR3 reads CASNFRGPGELETQYF. CDR3 DNA: TGTGCCAGCAATTTTCGGGGGCCCGGGGAATTGGAGACCCAGTACTTC.

The V and J genes are TRBV5-1 and TRBJ2-1; tentatively, D is TRBD1 (5 bases). CDR1 and CDR2 from the germline V gene are SGHRS and YFSETQ. This CDR3 has 16 residues. The V end was cut by 4 bases, the J end by 4 bases, with 18 bases between. The CDR3 DNA reads TGCGCCAGCAGCATTGGTGGGGCCGCTAGGTACAATGAGCAGTTCTTC. This encodes CASSIGGAARYNEQFF.

Details on this clone: Mismatch with germline at one junction end may stem from a read error. J is TRBJ2-3 and V is TRBV4-1, with D possibly called TRBD1 or TRBD2 (5 bases each). The CDR3 consists of 16 residues. Germline lookup yields CDR1 MGHRA and CDR2 YSYEKL. The CDR3 spells CASSQDEGRRPDTQYF. DNA for the CDR3: TGCGCCAGCAGTCAAGACGAGGGACGGCGACCAGATACGCAGTATTTT.

This clone was seen just once. The rearrangement joins TRBV2 to TRBJ2-5; 8 nucleotides line up with TRBD1. Germline loops: CDR1 SNHLY, CDR2 FYNNEI. The ends lost 8 bases at V and 4 bases at J; junction bases unmatched: 9. The CDR3 runs to 14 residues. The CDR3 bases are TGTGCCAGCCGAGACAGGGGTAATTCAGAGACCCAGTACTTC. Protein sequence: CASRDRGNSETQYF.

This clone has just one count. The chain is built from TRBV18 and TRBJ2-3, with D unresolved. Trimming removed 3 bases from V and 1 base from J, with 17 bases in between. The CDR3 is 17 amino acids. Germline V gene lookup returns CDR1 KGHSH and CDR2 LQKENI. CDR3 amino acids: CASSPDDAWYGTDTQYF. The DNA for the CDR3 is TGTGCCAGCTCACCGGACGATGCCTGGTACGGCACAGATACGCAGTATTTT.

The chain joins TRBV30 to TRBJ1-4; D unresolved. This CDR3 has 13 residues. The V end lost 3 bases, the J end lost 5 bases, and 10 bases lay between the germline ends. Germline V gene lookup returns CDR1 GTSNPN and CDR2 SVGIG (reference sequence). The CDR3 bases are TGTGCCTGGAGAGTACAAAGCAATGAAAAACTGTTTTTT. Protein product: CAWRVQSNEKLFF.

The rearrangement uses TRBV6-1 and TRBJ2-7, with a possible D match to TRBD1 (5 bases). V gave up 1 base and J gave up 2 bases, with 6 bases separating them. Germline V gene lookup returns CDR1 MNHNS and CDR2 SASEGT. The CDR3 sequence is 13 residues long. CDR3 loop: CASSEVDTYEQYF. In nucleotides, the CDR3 is TGTGCCAGCAGTGAAGTGGACACCTACGAGCAGTACTTC.

A few counts support this clone. The chain carries TRBV7-9 and TRBJ2-7, with TRBD1 matching over 8 bases. The germline V gene has CDR1 SEHNR and CDR2 FQNEAQ (reference sequence). The CDR3 runs to 14 residues. V shed 5 bases, J shed 3 bases, and the junction held 6 bases outside the gene matches. CDR3 sequence reads: CASSPDGTGYEQYF. CDR3 coding DNA: TGTGCCAGCAGCCCCGACGGGACAGGCTACGAGCAGTACTTC.

The chain couples TRBV14 to TRBJ2-3; D may be TRBD1 or TRBD2 (5 bases each). Trimming took off 4 bases at V and 4 bases at J, with 18 bases between the two ends. Germline V gene sequence: CDR1 SGHDN, CDR2 FVKESK. This CDR3 comprises 16 residues. CDR3: CASSPLLTGGADTQYF. CDR3 bases: TGTGCCAGCAGCCCGTTACTCACTGGGGGTGCAGATACGCAGTATTTT.

J is TRBJ1-3 and V is TRBV7-2, with D unresolved. Germline CDR1 reads SGHTA; CDR2 reads FQGNSA. This CDR3 is 13 amino acids long. V was trimmed by 4 bases and J by 5 bases, leaving 9 bases between them. The CDR3 protein is CASSSLGRNTIYF. The CDR3 DNA is TGTGCCAGCAGCTCGTTGGGGAGAAACACCATATATTTT.

V is TRBV5-6 and J is TRBJ2-1, with D unclear. Between the trimmed V and J ends, which lost 4 bases and 1 base, there was a span of 6 bases. Germline V gene lookup returns CDR1 SGHDT and CDR2 YYEEEE. The CDR3 contains 13 residues. The chain's CDR3 is CASSMGSYNEQFF. For the CDR3, the DNA is TGTGCCAGCAGCATGGGATCCTACAATGAGCAGTTCTTC.

CDR3 protein: CASSFWDGVYEQYF. The DNA for the CDR3 is TGTGCCAGCAGCTTCTGGGACGGAGTCTACGAGCAGTACTTC. The chain recombines TRBV5-6 with TRBJ2-7; D is possibly TRBD1 or TRBD2 (5 bases each). The CDR3 is 14 amino acids. Germline CDR1 SGHDT, CDR2 YYEEEE. V lost 2 bases and J 3 bases, leaving 12 bases between the germline ends.

This clone has just one count. The chain couples TRBV6-4 to TRBJ2-3, with 8 nucleotides matching TRBD1. J lost 2 bases, V lost 7 bases, and 11 bases had no gene match. Germline V CDR1 and CDR2: MRHNA, SNTAGT. The CDR3 contains 16 residues. The CDR3 nucleotides are TGTGCCAGCATCCCAAGGACAGGGCAGTTCACAGATACGCAGTATTTT. It encodes CASIPRTGQFTDTQYF.

This rearrangement joins TRBV9 to TRBJ2-5; unclear D gene. Trimming left V 1 base short and J 2 bases short, with 3 bases between. Per the germline V gene, CDR1 is SGDLS and CDR2 is YYNGEE. CDR3 length equals 12 residues. The CDR3 DNA follows: TGTGCCAGCAGCGTAAATCAAGAGACCCAGTACTTC. It is translated as CASSVNQETQYF.

In its sample, this clone was seen once. This rearrangement joins TRBV10-3 to TRBJ2-7; 7 bases are a match to TRBD1. CDR1 is ENHRY, CDR2 SYGVKD, per germline. Trimming took 5 bases from V and 5 from J; bases not matched to a gene: 9. The CDR3 spans 14 residues. CDR3 loop: CAISLRQGGNEQYF. CDR3 coding DNA: TGTGCCATCAGTCTACGACAGGGCGGAAACGAGCAGTACTTC.